This passage covers 32 T cell receptor beta chains from one sample sequenced in a study of T-cell reconstitution after alpha-beta-depleted transplantation in children. Preparation of the TCRbeta library was carried out with unique molecular identifiers. TCRdb called the PCR reads again in MiXCR, with one record for every CDR3 protein. The sample lists over 400,000 distinct CDR3 sequences, under 15% occurring once. The specimen comprised PBMCs from the stem cell graft donor, sampled from the stem cell graft. All receptors come from a human donor who donated a stem cell graft to a child with combined immunodeficiency.

This clonotype was seen more than once but under ten times. J is TRBJ2-7 and V is TRBV4-1; D not certain. Germline loops: CDR1 MGHRA, CDR2 YSYEKL. This CDR3 spans 13 amino acids. The V gene lost 4 bases and the J gene lost 3 bases, with 10 bases spanning the gap. The CDR3 protein is CASSPKGSYEQYF. The CDR3 region has the DNA TGCGCCAGCAGCCCCAAGGGCAGCTACGAGCAGTACTTC.

This clonotype was found a few times. The V call is TRBV29-1, the J call TRBJ1-4; possibly TRBD1 for D (6 bases). CDR3 size: 14 residues. Germline V lookup: CDR1 SQVTM, CDR2 ANQGSEA. V dropped 5 bases and J dropped 2 bases, with 12 bases sitting between them. The chain's CDR3 is CSVSQGITNEKLFF. The CDR3 region has the DNA TGCAGCGTTTCCCAGGGGATCACTAATGAAAAACTGTTTTTT.

This clonotype occurred a few times. This rearrangement joins TRBV20-1 to TRBJ2-5, with unresolved D. The germline gives CDR1 DFQATT, CDR2 SNEGSKA (reference sequence). The V end lost 6 bases, the J end lost 0 bases, and 5 bases lay between the germline ends. The CDR3 has 11 residues. The CDR3 coding sequence is TGCAGTGCCGACAACCAAGAGACCCAGTACTTC. It encodes CSADNQETQYF.

This clonotype was counted at least ten times. The J gene is TRBJ1-1, the V gene TRBV6-5; D remains unclear. Germline lookup yields CDR1 MNHEY and CDR2 SVGAGI. The V end lost 6 bases, the J end lost 4 bases, and 21 bases lay between the germline ends. This CDR3 comprises 16 residues. CDR3 in DNA: TGTGCCAGCAGGCTTCGATTTAGCGGGGAGGGCACTGAAGCTTTCTTT. This gives the protein CASRLRFSGEGTEAFF.

This clonotype was seen a handful of times. This chain links TRBV24-1 with TRBJ2-2; 7 positions agree with TRBD2. With 6 bases clipped from V and 8 bases from J, the junction kept 17 bases outside the gene matches. The CDR3 extends over 17 amino acids. The V gene's germline CDR1 is KGHDR and CDR2 SFDVKD. CDR3 sequence: CATSPAPGRERRGELFF. The CDR3 bases are TGTGCCACCAGTCCGGCTCCAGGGAGGGAGCGGCGGGGGGAGCTGTTTTTT.

Comments on this clonotype: A read error may account for a junction end that differs from germline. The chain recombines TRBV6-2 or TRBV6-3 with TRBJ2-1; D is unresolved. The CDR3 has 13 residues. CDR1 is MNHEY, CDR2 SVGEGT, per germline. CDR3 region: CASSYTVYYEQFF. The CDR3 coding sequence is TGTGCCAGCAGTTATACCGTCTACTATGAGCAGTTCTTC.

This clonotype was picked up a small number of times. This sequence joins TRBV25-1 and TRBJ2-2; D is perhaps TRBD1 (5 bases). CDR1 MGHDK and CDR2 SYGVNS come from the germline V gene. The CDR3 consists of 16 residues. The V end lost 3 bases, the J end lost 1 base, and 12 bases lay between the germline ends. CDR3 amino acids: CASSDPDKQNTGELFF. The CDR3 bases are TGTGCCAGCAGTGACCCGGACAAGCAGAACACCGGGGAGCTGTTTTTT.

Only a few counts were recorded for this clonotype. For the CDR3, the DNA is TGTGCCAGCAGGCAATCCCCCGCGGCAGGAGATACGCAGTATTTT. Translated: CASRQSPAAGDTQYF. The chain links TRBV6-1 to TRBJ2-3; D is unresolved. CDR3 length: 15 amino acids. Trimming removed 6 bases at V and 5 bases at J, with 18 bases between. Germline assignment: CDR1 MNHNS and CDR2 SASEGT.

The sample holds many counts of this clonotype. This chain links TRBV7-8 with TRBJ1-3, with TRBD1 as a possible D gene (5 bases). The CDR3 is made up of 17 amino acids. Trimming removed 3 bases at V and 0 bases at J, with 15 bases between. CDR1 is SGHVS and CDR2 is FQNEAQ in the germline V gene. In DNA form, the CDR3 reads TGTGCCAGCAGCTTCACCGGGACTCTTGACTCTGGAAACACCATATATTTT. This sequence encodes CASSFTGTLDSGNTIYF.

The sample holds a few counts of this clonotype. V and J are TRBV4-1 and TRBJ2-5; D possibly corresponds to TRBD1 (6 bases). V was clipped by 1 base and J by 3 bases, with 9 bases between them. The germline V gene encodes CDR1 MGHRA and CDR2 YSYEKL. This CDR3 region has 14 residues. The CDR3 nucleotides read TGCGCCAGCAGCCAAGTTGAGGGGGAAGAGACCCAGTACTTC. Its protein product is CASSQVEGEETQYF.

The rearrangement joins TRBV12-3 or TRBV12-4 to TRBJ2-3; D is unresolved. This CDR3 has 15 amino acids. Trimming pared 4 bases from V and 0 bases from J, leaving 11 bases between. The CDR3 reads CASSSDLQSTDTQYF. CDR3 sequence (DNA): TGTGCCAGCAGTTCGGACCTCCAGAGCACAGATACGCAGTATTTT.

This clonotype is a singleton in its sample. This chain uses TRBV7-9 with TRBJ2-3; a weak D match, TRBD2 (5 bases). The CDR3 runs to 15 residues. The germline gives CDR1 SEHNR, CDR2 FQNEAQ (reference sequence). V shed 5 bases and J shed 4 bases, with 16 bases lying between them. The CDR3 sequence is CASSRPSTRADTQYF. The CDR3 DNA reads TGTGCCAGCAGCCGCCCCTCCACGCGGGCAGATACGCAGTATTTT.

This clonotype has just a few counts. The chain combines TRBV6-1 with TRBJ2-1; 13 nucleotides agree with TRBD2. V was pared by 5 bases and J by 6 bases, with 7 bases of the junction left unmatched. The CDR3 extends over 16 amino acids. Germline-derived CDR1 and CDR2 are MNHNS and SASEGT. DNA of the CDR3: TGTGCCAGCAGTCGACCGGGACTAGCGGGATTCAATGAGCAGTTCTTC. Amino acids: CASSRPGLAGFNEQFF.

This clonotype showed up many times. The chain recombines TRBV7-9 with TRBJ1-1; D is possibly TRBD1 (5 bases). The germline gives CDR1 SEHNR, CDR2 FQNEAQ (reference sequence). The CDR3 spans 14 residues. V shed 10 bases and J shed 1 base, with 16 bases lying between them. The CDR3 DNA reads as TGTGCCACCATGATGGGGCCAGAGAACACTGAAGCTTTCTTT. This gives the protein CATMMGPENTEAFF.

This rearrangement joins TRBV7-9 to TRBJ2-1; D is perhaps TRBD2 (7 bases). Deletions cut 4 bases from V and 2 bases from J, with 15 bases between. CDR1 and CDR2 from the germline V gene are SEHNR and FQNEAQ (reference sequence). The CDR3 loop spans 16 amino acids. The CDR3 nucleotides are TGTGCCAGCAGCTCCTCCCCGGGGGGCCCCTACAATGAGCAGTTCTTC. It yields the protein CASSSSPGGPYNEQFF. Full variable domain (missing parts from reference TRBV7-9 and TRBJ2-1): DTGVSQNPRHKITKRGQNVTFRCDPISEHNRLYWYRQTLGQGPEFLTYFQNEAQLEKSRLLSDRFSAERPKGSFSTLEIQRTEQGDSAMYLCASSSSPGGPYNEQFFGPGTRLTVL.

The sample holds a few counts of this clonotype. A junction boundary mismatches the germline segment, possibly from a read error. The rearrangement links TRBV7-7 to TRBJ1-5; D remains unclear. The CDR3 sequence is 20 residues long. In germline, CDR1 is SSHAT, CDR2 FNYEAQ (reference sequence). CDR3 loop: CASSLAGGRLGLFSNQPQHF. CDR3 DNA sequence: TGTGCTAGCAGCTTAGCAGGAGGACGGCTAGGTCTTTTTAGCAATCAGCCCCAGCATTTT.

At least ten counts were recorded for this clonotype. The rearrangement links TRBV12-3 or TRBV12-4 to TRBJ2-2, with no clear D. This CDR3 has 17 amino acids. The V gene lost 0 bases and the J gene lost 4 bases, with 15 bases spanning the gap. The CDR3: CASSLARSGRSTGELFF. In nucleotides, the CDR3 is TGTGCCAGCAGTTTAGCGCGGAGTGGGCGGAGCACCGGGGAGCTGTTTTTT.

The chain links TRBV20-1 to TRBJ2-7; no clear D. The CDR3 length is 13 residues. The germline V and J ends were trimmed by 4 bases and 0 bases, with 10 bases remaining between them. Germline V lookup: CDR1 DFQATT, CDR2 SNEGSKA (reference sequence). CDR3 bases: TGCAGTGCTATGACATCGAGCTCCTACGAGCAGTACTTC. Translating it yields CSAMTSSSYEQYF.

There are many counts of this clonotype. This chain uses TRBV5-1 with TRBJ2-5; D unclear. Looked up from germline, CDR1 is SGHRS and CDR2 is YFSETQ. Trimming took 0 bases from V and 4 from J, leaving 4 bases between them. There are 12 residues in the CDR3. CDR3 in amino acids: CASSLVVETQYF. Here the CDR3 DNA reads TGCGCCAGCAGCTTGGTTGTAGAGACCCAGTACTTC. Together with reference TRBV5-1 and TRBJ2-5, the CDR3 gives the full variable domain: KAGVTQTPRYLIKTRGQQVTLSCSPISGHRSVSWYQQTPGQGLQFLFEYFSETQRNKGNFPGRFSGRQFSNSRSEMNVSTLELGDSALYLCASSLVVETQYFGPGTRLLVL.

This chain links TRBV7-8 with TRBJ2-3; 15 bases fit TRBD2. Germline lookup yields CDR1 SGHVS and CDR2 FQNEAQ. The CDR3 runs 19 residues. Trimming removed 5 bases from V and 5 bases from J; junction bases left unmatched: 14. CDR3 region: CASSLRPGLAGGRGDTQYF. For the CDR3, the DNA is TGTGCCAGCAGCCTCCGACCGGGACTAGCGGGGGGCCGTGGAGATACGCAGTATTTT.

This clonotype occurred a few times. The rearrangement links TRBV7-2 to TRBJ2-1, with TRBD2 identical over 12 bases. The CDR3 is 15 residues long. Germline V CDR1 and CDR2: SGHTA, FQGNSA. The ends lost 6 bases at V and 5 bases at J; junction bases unmatched: 5. The CDR3: CASRPTSGGHNEQFF. The CDR3 nucleotides read TGTGCCAGCAGGCCGACTAGCGGGGGACACAATGAGCAGTTCTTC.

This clonotype was seen only a few times. At one end the junction does not follow the germline gene, possibly because of a read error. The J gene is TRBJ2-3, the V gene TRBV5-6; 9 bases are a match to TRBD1. CDR3 size: 16 residues. CDR1 is SGHDT, CDR2 YYEEEE, per germline. CDR3 in amino acids: CASSNRDRVSRDTQYF. In DNA form, the CDR3 reads TGTGCCAGCAGCAACCGGGACAGGGTCAGCAGAGATACGCAGTATTTT.

The chain is built from TRBV27 and TRBJ1-1; no clear D. Trimming took 8 bases from V and 3 from J, leaving 16 bases between them. Germline values: CDR1 MNHEY, CDR2 SMNVEV (reference sequence). The CDR3 is 14 amino acids. The CDR3, as DNA: TGTGCCAGCCAGGAGTGGGTCGGGGACACTGAAGCTTTCTTT. It yields the protein CASQEWVGDTEAFF.

This rearrangement joins TRBV7-9 to TRBJ2-1; 9 bases are a match to TRBD2. Trimming removed 3 bases from V and 3 bases from J; junction bases left unmatched: 3. The CDR3 sequence is 15 residues long. Germline V gene lookup returns CDR1 SEHNR and CDR2 FQNEAQ (reference sequence). The CDR3 sequence is CASSFIAGVYNEQFF. The CDR3 nucleotides read TGTGCCAGCAGCTTTATAGCGGGAGTCTACAATGAGCAGTTCTTC.

This clonotype was detected many times. The V and J genes are TRBV12-3 or TRBV12-4 and TRBJ1-1, with 10 bases aligning to TRBD1. Trimming at V came to 3 bases and at J to 5 bases, leaving 3 bases not matched to a gene. This CDR3 contains 14 residues. As DNA, the CDR3 is TGTGCCAGCAGTTTGGGACAGGGGACGACTGAAGCTTTCTTT. As protein: CASSLGQGTTEAFF.

The V gene is TRBV14, the J gene TRBJ2-7; no reliable D call. CDR1 is SGHDN, CDR2 FVKESK, per germline. The CDR3 length is 13 residues. V lost 0 bases, J lost 5 bases, and 8 bases lay in between. The CDR3 DNA is TGTGCCAGCAGCCAAGACGCGTTTAACGAGCAGTACTTC. Translating it yields CASSQDAFNEQYF.

The table lists this clonotype with many counts. The chain carries TRBV20-1 and TRBJ2-3; 10 positions match TRBD2. CDR3 length: 13 amino acids. Losses at the gene ends were 3 bases for V and 5 bases for J; bases not matched to a gene: 2. Germline loops: CDR1 DFQATT, CDR2 SNEGSKA (reference sequence). CDR3 in amino acids: CSASLAGEDTQYF. The CDR3 bases are TGCAGTGCTAGTCTAGCGGGAGAAGATACGCAGTATTTT.

This clonotype was observed at least ten times. The chain is built from TRBV4-2 and TRBJ2-1; D is possibly TRBD1 or TRBD2 (5 bases each). Deletions cut 3 bases from V and 8 bases from J, with 14 bases between. The CDR3 consists of 14 residues. Per germline, CDR1 LGHNA and CDR2 YNFKEQ. The CDR3 sequence is CASSHATRGDEQFF. The CDR3 DNA reads as TGTGCCAGCAGCCACGCAACTAGAGGGGATGAGCAGTTCTTC.

This clonotype was found many times. This chain links TRBV20-1 with TRBJ2-1; 7 bases fit TRBD2. Germline values: CDR1 DFQATT, CDR2 SNEGSKA (reference sequence). The length of the CDR3 is 15 residues. Unmatched junction bases numbered 8, after V lost 2 bases and J lost 4 bases. CDR3 region: CSARFGEGGYNEQFF. The CDR3 region has the DNA TGCAGTGCTAGATTCGGGGAGGGAGGTTACAATGAGCAGTTCTTC.

The rearrangement uses TRBV29-1 and TRBJ1-1; D is ambiguous. CDR3 length: 11 amino acids. CDR1 SQVTM and CDR2 ANQGSEA come from the germline V gene. V was trimmed by 5 bases and J by 3 bases, leaving 7 bases between them. This chain's CDR3 is CSVHTYTEAFF. The CDR3, as DNA: TGCAGCGTTCACACCTACACTGAAGCTTTCTTT.

In this sample, this clonotype turned up once. A much larger clone differs from this one at a single base, so this may be a read error. As the CDR3 is not closed by the conserved phenylalanine or tryptophan, this likely results from a read error. The chain carries TRBV6-5 and TRBJ1-1, with unresolved D. Germline CDR1 reads MNHEY; CDR2 reads SVGAGI. The CDR3 totals 15 residues. Trimming cost V 6 bases and J 4 bases, with 18 bases left between them. The CDR3 sequence is CASSLSIRASTEAFC. CDR3 DNA sequence: TGTGCCAGCAGCTTATCAATCCGGGCCAGCACTGAAGCTTTCTGT.

In this sample, this clonotype turned up a few times. The CDR3 protein is CASRPGQGLYNEQFF. The CDR3 DNA sequence: TGTGCCAGCAGGCCGGGACAGGGTCTCTACAATGAGCAGTTCTTC. The gene calls are TRBV12-3 or TRBV12-4 and TRBJ2-1; 9 bases are shared with TRBD1. The V segment lost 6 bases and the J segment 3 bases; nucleotides outside the gene matches: 6. This CDR3 contains 15 residues.